A selection of T cell receptor beta chains follows, all from one sample in a study of OX40 agonist ivuxolimab in advanced cancers. Measured with immunoSEQ multiplex PCR; TCRdb has only the in-frame clones, and not every one. The sample has tens of thousands of clones, 87% seen once; the top ten hold 0.45% to 0.7%. Sequences were derived from CD4+ or CD8+ T cells sorted from blood, sampled in a trial of the OX40 agonist ivuxolimab. These TCRs come from an adult with an advanced solid tumor such as melanoma, head and neck, liver or kidney cancer. Each CDR3 is given without its conserved first and last residue. Part of the rows lack a size; the others show once, few, many or a class for expanded clones.

j_gene: TRBJ2-7
abundance: -
v_gene: TRBV7-2
CDR3aa: ASSLASGSYEQY

j_gene: TRBJ2-3
abundance: -
v_gene: TRBV7-9
CDR3aa: ASSLGGELTDTQY

j_gene: TRBJ2-5
abundance: -
v_gene: TRBV2
CDR3aa: ASSEGWREGRETQY

j_gene: TRBJ2-4
abundance: -
v_gene: TRBV30
CDR3aa: AWSVSGEVQY

j_gene: TRBJ2-7
abundance: few
v_gene: TRBV7-8
CDR3aa: ASSSDPYRLAY

j_gene: TRBJ2-7
abundance: -
v_gene: TRBV19
CDR3aa: ATGDRSYEQY

j_gene: TRBJ2-2
abundance: -
v_gene: TRBV18
CDR3aa: ASSLYRGGSGELF

j_gene: TRBJ1-6
abundance: -
v_gene: TRBV7-2
CDR3aa: ASSLAGQTSPLH

j_gene: TRBJ2-1
abundance: -
v_gene: TRBV11-3
CDR3aa: ASSPRGSSYNEQF

j_gene: TRBJ2-2
abundance: -
v_gene: TRBV7-2
CDR3aa: ASSLGWNTGELF

j_gene: TRBJ2-7
abundance: -
v_gene: TRBV7-2
CDR3aa: ASSLGAGYEQY

j_gene: TRBJ1-1
abundance: -
v_gene: TRBV11-2
CDR3aa: ASSPGTVLNTEAF

j_gene: TRBJ1-2
abundance: -
v_gene: TRBV28
CDR3aa: ASSLSMNYGYT

j_gene: TRBJ2-1
abundance: -
v_gene: TRBV25-1
CDR3aa: ASSKSGTGGYNEQF

j_gene: TRBJ1-5
abundance: -
v_gene: TRBV6-5
CDR3aa: ASSYRGGYGQPQH

j_gene: TRBJ2-1
abundance: few
v_gene: TRBV2
CDR3aa: ASTDLAGVDNEQF

j_gene: TRBJ1-5
abundance: -
v_gene: TRBV6-6
CDR3aa: ASTLGGYSNQPQH

j_gene: TRBJ1-5
abundance: -
v_gene: TRBV18
CDR3aa: ASSPTGRNNQPQH

j_gene: TRBJ2-5
abundance: -
v_gene: TRBV30
CDR3aa: AWSVQWGTPETQY

j_gene: TRBJ2-3
abundance: -
v_gene: TRBV10-3
CDR3aa: AISEGAWTDTQY

j_gene: TRBJ2-7
abundance: -
v_gene: TRBV5-1
CDR3aa: ASTRTGGMGEQY

j_gene: TRBJ1-6
abundance: -
v_gene: TRBV27
CDR3aa: ASSWGGRGSPLH

j_gene: TRBJ2-7
abundance: -
v_gene: TRBV6-1
CDR3aa: ASIGNQIYEQY